This TCR beta chain was recovered during a study of T-cell memory formation after mild COVID-19. Study results and caveats: SARS-CoV-2 specificity of second-wave clones peaking day 37 was unconfirmed. Mainly CM and EM harbored the contracting CD4+ clones; mainly EMRA harbored the CD8+ ones.

TCRdb processed the 5' RACE reads anew with MiXCR; each CDR3 protein has one entry. The repertoire includes about 440,000 distinct CDR3 sequences, approximately 20% of them detected once, and 8.4% sits in the top ten. CDR1 SEHNR and CDR2 FQNEAQ come from the germline V gene (reference sequence). V lost 4 bases to trimming and J lost 1 base, with 13 bases between them. The CDR3 has 15 amino acids. Regarding this clonotype: As yet, its antigen is unknown.

Sequenced input: PBMCs or a T cell subset sorted from them (not recorded which). The rearrangement links TRBV7-9 to TRBJ1-1; D might be TRBD1 (6 bases). The origin of this receptor is an adult woman who had mild COVID-19 (a few samples of this study predate the infection). Cell type and time point are not known. The CDR3 sequence: CASSSGTIRNTEAFF. The CDR3 DNA reads TGTGCCAGCAGCTCCGGGACAATTAGGAACACTGAAGCTTTCTTT.